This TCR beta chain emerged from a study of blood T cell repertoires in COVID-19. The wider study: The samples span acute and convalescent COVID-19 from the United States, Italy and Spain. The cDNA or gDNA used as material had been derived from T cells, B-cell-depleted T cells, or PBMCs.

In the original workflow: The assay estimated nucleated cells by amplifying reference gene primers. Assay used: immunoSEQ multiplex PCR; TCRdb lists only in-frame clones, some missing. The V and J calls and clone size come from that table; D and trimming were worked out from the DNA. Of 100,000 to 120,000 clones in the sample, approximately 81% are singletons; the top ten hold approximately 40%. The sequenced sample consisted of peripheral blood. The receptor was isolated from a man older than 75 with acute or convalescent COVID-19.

The CDR3 is CASSLDEGSYTEAFF. The CDR3 DNA follows: TGCGCCAGCAGCTTGGATGAAGGGAGCTACACTGAAGCTTTCTTT. J is TRBJ1-1 and V is TRBV5-1; no reliable D call. The CDR3 sequence is 15 residues long. Germline loops: CDR1 SGHRS, CDR2 YFSETQ. V lost 0 bases to trimming and J lost 3 bases, with 12 bases between them.